The clone carrying this TCR beta chain was counted between two and nine times. Its matching antigen is unknown. Preparing the TCRbeta library involved the use of unique molecular identifiers. One entry per CDR3 protein, called by TCRdb with MiXCR from the PCR reads. Of some 840,000 distinct CDR3 sequences detected, roughly 15% appear once; the ten largest clones hold around 4.5%. The CDR3 covers 11 residues. CDR1 is LNHDA, CDR2 SQIVND, per germline (reference sequence). V lost 5 bases, J lost 5 bases, and 7 bases lay in between. The sample originates from a study of T-cell reconstitution after alpha-beta-depleted transplantation in children. Whole-study results and caveats: Newly generated T cells supplied most T-cell counts and diversity one year post-transplant. Reported findings indicate that, about two months after transplant, alpha-beta T cells came from several hundred expanded clones, which were derived from non-depleted graft cells. At day 60, the high TCRbeta diversity found in some patients originated from recipient T cells and thymic progenitors that had survived.

This TCR derives from a male patient younger than 18 who had a stem cell transplant for acute lymphoblastic leukemia, so the T cells may come from the graft donor. This specimen consisted of PBMCs, mostly from graft donor cells, obtained 360 days after TCRalphabeta/CD19-depleted stem cell transplant. This rearrangement joins TRBV19 to TRBJ2-7; D is unresolved. This chain's CDR3 is CASSRHHEQYF. CDR3 sequence (DNA): TGTGCCAGTAGTCGCCATCACGAGCAGTACTTC. The full variable domain, rest sourced from reference TRBV19 and TRBJ2-7, is DGGITQSPKYLFRKEGQNVTLSCEQNLNHDAMYWYRQDPGQGLRLIYYSQIVNDFQKGDIAEGYSVSREKKESFPLTVTSAQKNPTAFYLCASSRHHEQYFGPGTRLTVT.